The present T cell receptor beta chain was sequenced within a study of blood T cell repertoires in COVID-19. Study details: The study drew acute and convalescent COVID-19 samples from the United States, Italy and Spain.

V was pared by 6 bases and J by 2 bases, with 13 bases between. Germline CDR1 KGHSH, CDR2 LQKENI. CDR3 length: 15 amino acids. The repertoire was sequenced with immunoSEQ multiplex PCR; TCRdb's copy has only in-frame clones and lacks some. The table has about 50,000 clones, 85% to 90% seen once. Material for sequencing was peripheral blood. The origin of this receptor is a man in his fifties or sixties with acute or convalescent COVID-19. The chain recombines TRBV18 with TRBJ1-4; tentative D call: TRBD1 (6 bases). In DNA, the CDR3 is TGTGCCAGCTCTCAACAGGGATCCACTAATGAAAAACTGTTTTTT. Translation: CASSQQGSTNEKLFF.